A single sample is the source of the 10 T cell receptor beta chains below, sequenced in a study of identical twins. TCRdb re-analysed the 5' RACE reads in MiXCR, keeping a single row per CDR3 protein. The sample contains 750,000 to 950,000 distinct CDR3 sequences, approximately 13% of which appear only once. These data also formed part of another study, on yellow fever vaccine responses in identical twins.

The sample consisted of PBMCs. These receptors came from a woman under 30 in good health.

The chain has TRBV6-1 and TRBJ1-1, with no clear D. CDR3 length equals 13 residues. Germline V gene data show CDR1 as MNHNS and CDR2 as SASEGT. Deletions cut 8 bases from V and 1 base from J, with 11 bases between. Written as DNA, the CDR3 is TGTGCCAGCCGAGGATCGGGGAACACTGAAGCTTTCTTT. Amino acids: CASRGSGNTEAFF.

Comments on this clonotype: Since a much larger clone is just one base distant, this may be a read error. V usage is TRBV28 and J usage is TRBJ2-1, with D perhaps matching TRBD2 (5 bases). This CDR3 is built from 16 residues. CDR1 is MDHEN, CDR2 SYDVKM, per germline. V gave up 9 bases and J gave up 3 bases, with 21 bases separating them. CDR3 protein: CARRDGGSLLYNEQFF. The DNA of the CDR3 is TGTGCCAGAAGAGATGGAGGTAGCCTCCTCTACAATGAGCAGTTCTTC.

V usage is TRBV29-1 and J usage is TRBJ2-7; maybe TRBD1 (5 bases). Trimming pared 6 bases from V and 3 bases from J, leaving 12 bases between. CDR3 length: 12 amino acids. The germline V gene encodes CDR1 SQVTM and CDR2 ANQGSEA. CDR3 residues: CSVVDKNYEQYV. The CDR3 nucleotides are TGCAGCGTCGTGGACAAAAACTACGAGCAGTACGTC.

With respect to this clonotype: Relative to the germline gene, one junction end is altered; a read error may explain this. This rearrangement joins TRBV9 to TRBJ2-1, with a weak D call TRBD1 (6 bases). Germline V gives CDR1 SGDLS, CDR2 YYNGEE. This CDR3 has 11 residues. CDR3 bases: TGTGCCAGCGGCGTAGGGGGTGAGCAGTTCTTC. This sequence encodes CASGVGGEQFF. The complete variable domain, with remaining parts taken from reference TRBV9 and TRBJ2-1, reads DSGVTQTPKHLITATGQRVTLRCSPRSGDLSVYWYQQSLDQGLQFLIQYYNGEERAKGNILERFSAQQFPDLHSELNLSSLELGDSALYFCASGVGGEQFFGPGTRLTVL.

The table lists this clonotype with many counts. The chain couples TRBV7-2 to TRBJ2-3; TRBD2 matches 7 bases. The V gene's germline CDR1 is SGHTA and CDR2 FQGNSA. CDR3 size: 15 residues. Trimming cost V 5 bases and J 8 bases; bases outside gene matches: 13. The CDR3 sequence: CASSDKRREKGTQYF. Here the CDR3 DNA reads TGTGCCAGCAGCGATAAGAGGCGGGAGAAGGGTACGCAGTATTTT.

This clonotype was observed a few times. J is TRBJ2-7 and V is TRBV5-6; tentative D call: TRBD1 (6 bases). This CDR3 spans 14 amino acids. The ends were cut back, 4 bases at V and 2 bases at J, with 13 bases in the middle. CDR1 and CDR2 (germline): SGHDT, YYEEEE. The CDR3 reads CASSRGKGAYEQYF. The CDR3 DNA reads as TGTGCCAGCAGCCGAGGAAAGGGGGCCTACGAGCAGTACTTC.

This clonotype was detected many times. The chain combines TRBV6-9 with TRBJ2-7; D is perhaps TRBD2 (6 bases). Trimming removed 10 bases at V and 6 bases at J, with 22 bases between. In germline, CDR1 is MNHGY, CDR2 SVAAGI. This CDR3 region has 14 residues. This CDR3 is CAILGKRVPFEQYF. As DNA, the CDR3 is TGTGCCATCCTAGGAAAGCGGGTGCCCTTCGAGCAGTACTTC.

J is TRBJ2-6 and V is TRBV2, with D perhaps being TRBD1 or TRBD2 (6 bases each). V lost 6 bases and J 0 bases, leaving 15 bases between the germline ends. The CDR3 is 17 amino acids. Germline loops: CDR1 SNHLY, CDR2 FYNNEI. As DNA, the CDR3 is TGTGCCAGCAGCCACCCGGGGGCAGGCTCTGGGGCCAACGTCCTGACTTTC. Protein: CASSHPGAGSGANVLTF. The variable domain in full, completed from reference TRBV2 and TRBJ2-6, reads EPEVTQTPSHQVTQMGQEVILRCVPISNHLYFYWYRQILGQKVEFLVSFYNNEISEKSEIFDDQFSVERPDGSNFTLKIRSTKLEDSAMYFCASSHPGAGSGANVLTFGAGSRLTVL.

The chain has TRBV28 and TRBJ2-3; D is uncertain. The germline V and J ends were trimmed by 3 bases and 1 base, with 11 bases remaining between them. The CDR3 consists of 15 residues. From germline, CDR1 is MDHEN and CDR2 SYDVKM. DNA of the CDR3: TGTGCCAGCAGTTTTAACGGGCGAGGCACAGATACGCAGTATTTT. Translation: CASSFNGRGTDTQYF.

The chain combines TRBV4-2 with TRBJ2-1; 10 bases line up with TRBD2. V lost 5 bases, J lost 4 bases, and 11 bases stayed unmatched. The CDR3 is made up of 17 amino acids. The germline V gene has CDR1 LGHNA and CDR2 YNFKEQ. CDR3 in DNA: TGTGCCAGCAGCTCCCAAACTAGCGGGACGCCTTACAATGAGCAGTTCTTC. Translated: CASSSQTSGTPYNEQFF.